This T cell receptor beta chain derives from a study of shared clonotypes between healthy human individuals. Across the whole study: Each donor contributed plates that comprised three CD4 naive, three CD4 memory, two CD8 naive and one CD8 memory.

Whole-study findings and limits: Incomplete sequencing of sorted subsets was indicated by rarefaction despite large depth. Generally, naive subsets came out with larger estimated richness than memory subsets.

Only in-frame clones appear in the TCRdb table, and some are missing; sequencing was by immunoSEQ multiplex PCR. The sample records roughly 760,000 clones, about 74% being singletons. This clone was found a few times. Its specificity is unknown. The TCR was taken from a woman in her thirties in good health. Sequenced sample: memory CD4+ T cells sorted from blood. Indicated subset: CD45RA-negative fraction.

CDR3 nucleotide sequence: TGTGCCAGCAGTCCTCGCCCCCCGGGCGTCGTAGCAGAGACCCAGTACTTC. Its translation: CASSPRPPGVVAETQYF. The V call is TRBV27, the J call TRBJ2-5, with D hard to call. Germline values: CDR1 MNHEY, CDR2 SMNVEV (reference sequence). CDR3 length: 17 residues. V dropped 5 bases and J dropped 4 bases, with 23 bases sitting between them.